This T cell receptor (beta chain) was obtained from a study of Ad26.COV2.S vaccination and SARS-CoV-2 variants. TCRdb keeps only in-frame clones here, not all; method: immunoSEQ multiplex PCR. This table has around 350,000 clones, around 92% appearing once. The CDR3 sequence is 16 residues long. Germline CDR1 reads MNHNS; CDR2 reads SASEGT. V dropped 2 bases and J dropped 2 bases, with 13 bases sitting between them. On this clone: No antigen is known for it.

Whole-study findings and limits: With respect to non-spike TCR breadth, vaccine and placebo recipients were similar. There was reportedly substantial breadth in spike-specific CD8+ and CD4+ T cell responses after vaccination. Spike-specific TCR breadth ran higher among vaccine recipients than placebo recipients. Responses of T cells in total may have been underestimated by the TCR breadth and depth analyses.

Sequences were derived from peripheral blood, sampled after recovery from COVID-19. The chain joins TRBV6-1 to TRBJ1-5; the D gene is possibly TRBD1 (5 bases). The sequence was obtained from a human donor who had recovered from COVID-19. CDR3 sequence: CASSENRNFGNQPQHF. The CDR3 DNA is TGTGCCAGCAGTGAAAACAGGAATTTCGGCAATCAGCCCCAGCATTTT.